This T cell receptor (beta chain) comes out of a study of blood T cell repertoires in COVID-19. This clone was detected a few times. Using immunoSEQ multiplex PCR, the repertoire was profiled, and TCRdb retains in-frame clones only, with some absent. The data hold fewer than 250,000 clones, with about four fifths observed a single time. Deletions cut 0 bases from V and 0 bases from J, with 9 bases between. This CDR3 comprises 16 residues. Germline loops: CDR1 LNHNV, CDR2 YYDKDF (reference sequence). The source is a woman aged 40 to 50 who had been exposed to COVID-19. Sequencing used PBMCs or T cells enriched from blood (not recorded which). The chain recombines TRBV15 with TRBJ1-3, with a possible D match to TRBD1 (5 bases). CDR3 nucleotide sequence: TGTGCCACCAGCAGAGATAGGGGCAACTCTGGAAACACCATATATTTT. This gives the protein CATSRDRGNSGNTIYF.